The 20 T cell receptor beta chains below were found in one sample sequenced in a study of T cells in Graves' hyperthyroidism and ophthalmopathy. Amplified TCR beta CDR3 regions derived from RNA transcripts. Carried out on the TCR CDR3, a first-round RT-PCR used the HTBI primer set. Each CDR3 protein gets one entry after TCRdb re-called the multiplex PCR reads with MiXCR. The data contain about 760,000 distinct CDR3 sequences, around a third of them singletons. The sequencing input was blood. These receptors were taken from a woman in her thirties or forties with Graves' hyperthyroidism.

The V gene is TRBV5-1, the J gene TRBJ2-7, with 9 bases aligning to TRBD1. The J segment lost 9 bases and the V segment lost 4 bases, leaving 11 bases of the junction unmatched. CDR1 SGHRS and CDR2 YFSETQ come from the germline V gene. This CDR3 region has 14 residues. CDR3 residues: CASSPEGQGHGQYF. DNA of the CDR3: TGCGCCAGCAGCCCGGAGGGACAGGGCCACGGGCAGTACTTC.

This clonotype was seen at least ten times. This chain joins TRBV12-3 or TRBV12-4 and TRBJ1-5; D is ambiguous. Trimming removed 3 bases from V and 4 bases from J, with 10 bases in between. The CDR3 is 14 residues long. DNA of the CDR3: TGTGCCAGCAGTTTTTTGGGAGAGAATCAGCCCCAGCATTTT. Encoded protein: CASSFLGENQPQHF.

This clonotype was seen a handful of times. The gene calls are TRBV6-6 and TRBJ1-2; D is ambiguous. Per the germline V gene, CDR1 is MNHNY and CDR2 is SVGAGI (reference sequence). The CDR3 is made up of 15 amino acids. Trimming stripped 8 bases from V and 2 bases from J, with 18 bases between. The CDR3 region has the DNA TGTGCCAGCGTTTTGGGGTACGGGGTAAACTATGGCTACACCTTC. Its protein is CASVLGYGVNYGYTF.

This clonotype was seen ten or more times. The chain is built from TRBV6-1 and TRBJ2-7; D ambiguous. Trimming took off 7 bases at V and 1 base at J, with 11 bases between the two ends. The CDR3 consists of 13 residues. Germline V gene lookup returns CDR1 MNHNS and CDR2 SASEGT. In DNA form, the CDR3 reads TGTGCCAGCATACCCCAGGTTTCCTACGAGCAGTACTTC. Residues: CASIPQVSYEQYF.

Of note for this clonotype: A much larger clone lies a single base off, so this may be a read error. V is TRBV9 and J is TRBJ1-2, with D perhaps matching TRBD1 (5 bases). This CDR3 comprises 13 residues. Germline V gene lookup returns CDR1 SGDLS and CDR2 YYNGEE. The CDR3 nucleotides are TGTGCCAGCAGTCTTAGGAGGGGAGATGGCTGCACCTTC. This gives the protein CASSLRRGDGCTF.

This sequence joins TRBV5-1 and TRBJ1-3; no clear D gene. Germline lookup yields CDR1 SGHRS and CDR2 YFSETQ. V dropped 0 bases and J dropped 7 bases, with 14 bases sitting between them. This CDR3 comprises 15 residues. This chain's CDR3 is CASSLGEDGWNTIYF. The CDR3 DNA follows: TGCGCCAGCAGCTTGGGCGAGGACGGATGGAACACCATATATTTT.

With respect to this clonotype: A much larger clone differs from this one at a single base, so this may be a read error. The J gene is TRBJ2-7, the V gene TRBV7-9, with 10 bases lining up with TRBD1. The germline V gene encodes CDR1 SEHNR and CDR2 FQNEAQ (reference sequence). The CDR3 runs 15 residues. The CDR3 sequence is CAGSLVGTGVYEQYF. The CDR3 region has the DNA TGTGCCGGCAGCTTAGTTGGGACAGGGGTTTACGAGCAGTACTTC. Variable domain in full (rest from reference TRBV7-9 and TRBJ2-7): DTGVSQNPRHKITKRGQNVTFRCDPISEHNRLYWYRQTLGQGPEFLTYFQNEAQLEKSRLLSDRFSAERPKGSFSTLEIQRTEQGDSAMYLCAGSLVGTGVYEQYFGPGTRLTVT.

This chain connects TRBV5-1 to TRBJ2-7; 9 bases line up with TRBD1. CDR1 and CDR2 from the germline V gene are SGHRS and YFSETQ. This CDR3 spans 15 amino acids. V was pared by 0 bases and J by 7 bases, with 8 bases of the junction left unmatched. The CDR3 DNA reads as TGCGCCAGCAGCTTGGGGGGGACAGGGCTGGGGGAGCAGTACTTC. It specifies CASSLGGTGLGEQYF.

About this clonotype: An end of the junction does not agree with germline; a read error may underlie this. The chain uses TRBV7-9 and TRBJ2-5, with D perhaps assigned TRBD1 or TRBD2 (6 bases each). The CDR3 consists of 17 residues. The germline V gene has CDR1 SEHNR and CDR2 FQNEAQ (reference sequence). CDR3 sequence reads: CASSQRGTDSYQETQYF. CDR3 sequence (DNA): TGCGCCAGCAGCCAGAGGGGGACTGATTCGTACCAAGAGACCCAGTACTTC. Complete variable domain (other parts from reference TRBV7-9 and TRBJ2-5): DTGVSQNPRHKITKRGQNVTFRCDPISEHNRLYWYRQTLGQGPEFLTYFQNEAQLEKSRLLSDRFSAERPKGSFSTLEIQRTEQGDSAMYLCASSQRGTDSYQETQYFGPGTRLLVL.

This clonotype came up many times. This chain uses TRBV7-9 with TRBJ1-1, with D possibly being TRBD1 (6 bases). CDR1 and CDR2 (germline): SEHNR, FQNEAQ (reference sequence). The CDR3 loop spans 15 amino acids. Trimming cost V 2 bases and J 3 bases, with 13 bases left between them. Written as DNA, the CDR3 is TGTGCCAGCAGCTTACCGAGCAACAGGGACACTGAAGCTTTCTTT. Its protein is CASSLPSNRDTEAFF. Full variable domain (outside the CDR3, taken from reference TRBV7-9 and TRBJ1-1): DTGVSQNPRHKITKRGQNVTFRCDPISEHNRLYWYRQTLGQGPEFLTYFQNEAQLEKSRLLSDRFSAERPKGSFSTLEIQRTEQGDSAMYLCASSLPSNRDTEAFFGQGTRLTVV.

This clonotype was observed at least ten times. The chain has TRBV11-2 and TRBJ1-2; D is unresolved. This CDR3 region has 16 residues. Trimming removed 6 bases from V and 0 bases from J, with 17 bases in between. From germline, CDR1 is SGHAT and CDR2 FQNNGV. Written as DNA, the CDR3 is TGTGCCAGCAGGTCTTCCGGCTGGGATACTAACTATGGCTACACCTTC. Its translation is CASRSSGWDTNYGYTF.

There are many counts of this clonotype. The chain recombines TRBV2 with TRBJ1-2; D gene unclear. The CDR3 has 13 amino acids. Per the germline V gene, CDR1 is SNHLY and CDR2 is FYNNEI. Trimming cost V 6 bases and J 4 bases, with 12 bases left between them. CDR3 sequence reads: CASSGERSYGYTF. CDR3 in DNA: TGTGCCAGCAGCGGGGAGCGGAGCTATGGCTACACCTTC.

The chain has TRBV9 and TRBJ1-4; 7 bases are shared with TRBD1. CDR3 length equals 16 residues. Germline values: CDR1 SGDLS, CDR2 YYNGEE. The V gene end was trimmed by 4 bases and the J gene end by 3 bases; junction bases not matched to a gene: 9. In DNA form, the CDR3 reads TGTGCCAGCAGCTTAGGGGGCTTCGTGGCTAATGAAAAACTGTTTTTT. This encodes CASSLGGFVANEKLFF. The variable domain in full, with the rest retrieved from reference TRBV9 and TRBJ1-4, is DSGVTQTPKHLITATGQRVTLRCSPRSGDLSVYWYQQSLDQGLQFLIQYYNGEERAKGNILERFSAQQFPDLHSELNLSSLELGDSALYFCASSLGGFVANEKLFFGSGTQLSVL.

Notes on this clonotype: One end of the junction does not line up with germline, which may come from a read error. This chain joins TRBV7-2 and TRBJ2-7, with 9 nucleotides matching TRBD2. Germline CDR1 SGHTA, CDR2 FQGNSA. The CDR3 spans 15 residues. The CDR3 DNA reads TGTGCCAGCAGGGGCCTAGCGGGGAGCTCCTACGAGCAGTGCTTC. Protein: CASRGLAGSSYEQCF.

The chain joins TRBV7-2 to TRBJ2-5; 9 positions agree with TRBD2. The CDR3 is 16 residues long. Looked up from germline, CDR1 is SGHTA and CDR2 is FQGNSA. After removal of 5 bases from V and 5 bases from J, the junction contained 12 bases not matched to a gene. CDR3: CASSQVFSGGPETQYF. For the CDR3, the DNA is TGTGCCAGCAGCCAAGTGTTTAGCGGGGGACCGGAGACCCAGTACTTC.

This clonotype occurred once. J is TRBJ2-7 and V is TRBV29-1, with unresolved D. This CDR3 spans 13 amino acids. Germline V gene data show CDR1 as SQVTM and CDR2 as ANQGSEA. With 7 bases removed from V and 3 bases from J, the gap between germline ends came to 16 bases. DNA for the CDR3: TGCAGCGCCTTGACCGGATTGAACTACGAGCAGTACTTC. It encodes CSALTGLNYEQYF.

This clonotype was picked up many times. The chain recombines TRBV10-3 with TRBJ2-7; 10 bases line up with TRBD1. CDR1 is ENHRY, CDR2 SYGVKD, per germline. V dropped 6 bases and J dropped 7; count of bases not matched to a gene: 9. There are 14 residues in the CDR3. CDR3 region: CAIRAVGTGDEQYF. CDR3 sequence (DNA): TGTGCCATCAGAGCAGTCGGGACAGGGGATGAGCAGTACTTC.

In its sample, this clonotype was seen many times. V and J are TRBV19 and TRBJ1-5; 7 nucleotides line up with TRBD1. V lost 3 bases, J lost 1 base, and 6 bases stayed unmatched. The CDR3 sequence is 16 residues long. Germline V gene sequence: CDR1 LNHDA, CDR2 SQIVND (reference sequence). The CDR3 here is CASSIRGKGSNQPQHF. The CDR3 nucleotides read TGTGCCAGTAGTATCAGGGGGAAAGGGAGCAATCAGCCCCAGCATTTT.

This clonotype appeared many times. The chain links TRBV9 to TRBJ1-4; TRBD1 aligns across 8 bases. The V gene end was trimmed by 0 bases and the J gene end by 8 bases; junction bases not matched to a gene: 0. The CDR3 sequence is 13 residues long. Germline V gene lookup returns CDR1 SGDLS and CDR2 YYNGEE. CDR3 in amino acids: CASSVGDREKLFF. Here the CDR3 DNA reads TGTGCCAGCAGCGTAGGGGACAGGGAAAAACTGTTTTTT.

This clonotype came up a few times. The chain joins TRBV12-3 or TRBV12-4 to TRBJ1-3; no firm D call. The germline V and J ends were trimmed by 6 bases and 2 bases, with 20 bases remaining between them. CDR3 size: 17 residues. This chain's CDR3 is CASRASYRFRPGNTIYF. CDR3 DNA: TGTGCCAGCAGAGCGAGTTATAGGTTCAGGCCTGGAAACACCATATATTTT.